This T cell receptor (beta chain) is drawn from a study of OX40 agonist ivuxolimab in advanced cancers. Notes on the research overall: Ivuxolimab was a fully human IgG2 agonistic monoclonal antibody targeting the costimulatory receptor OX40 (CD134). Intravenous ivuxolimab was administered to patients every 2 weeks at six dose levels: 0.01, 0.1, 0.3, 1.5, 3 and 10 mg/kg. Among the approximately 50 dose-escalation patients, about 20 had hepatocellular carcinoma, around 15 melanoma, 9 renal cell carcinoma and 9 head and neck cancer. In the dose-escalation cohort, 70% to 90% of patients were male, and the mean age was roughly 60 years with a range of roughly 23 to 90. Patients were allowed to have had prior anti-PD-1, anti-PD-L1 or anti-CTLA-4 therapy, and 30% to 40% of the dose-escalation patients had previously received checkpoint inhibitors. Partial responses occurred in three dose-escalation patients, of whom one had hepatocellular carcinoma and two had cutaneous melanoma. Peripheral TCRbeta sequencing aimed to test whether ivuxolimab altered TCR sequence diversity and caused clonal T-cell expansion. The paper reports the monotherapy dose-escalation portion (N of about 52 patients) of the phase I ivuxolimab trial.

To sequence the TCRbeta CDR3 region, genomic DNA was isolated from the sorted cells. The immunoSEQ Assay was used for sequencing of TCRbeta CDR3 regions. Sourced from immuneACCESS, this table was stored by TCRdb with only in-frame sequences that have V and J called. A share of the clones is absent; for the studies checked, an unresolved V gene accounts for under half, and the remainder has no known explanation. This sample lists 65,000 to 70,000 clones; 80% to 85% were detected once. The leading ten clones occupy about 0.42% of the sample. The trial excluded patients who had a history of autoimmune disease or who were on systemic immunosuppression. Peripheral blood for TCR sequencing was collected from all dose cohorts at baseline, on cycle 4 day 1, and on cycle 7 day 1. The samples were drawn from a first-in-human, open-label, multicenter phase I dose-escalation trial of ivuxolimab. Adults with locally advanced or metastatic head and neck squamous cell, hepatocellular, melanoma or renal cell carcinoma were enrolled in the trial. Before TCR sequencing, CD4+ and CD8+ T cells were separately sorted from peripheral blood.

Overall results and qualifications from the work: Low levels of normalized T-cell clonal expansion were also seen in some patients who did not respond. After ivuxolimab, expanded clones were on average more numerous among CD8+ T cells than among CD4+ T cells. Which antigens the clonally expanded peripheral T cells were specific for was not determined. In the 0.1-3.0 mg/kg groups, partial responders were among the patients with the lowest normalized peripheral clonal expansion, particularly in CD8+ T cells. At doses of 0.1 to 3.0 mg/kg, clonal expansion of both CD4+ and CD8+ T cells in blood was seen between baseline and week 6.

As concerns this clone: The antigen it binds to is not known. No base quality information exists; no much larger clone differs at one position.

Reading the germline V gene (reference sequence) gives CDR1 LNHDA and CDR2 SQIVND. Trimming removed 2 bases from V and 4 bases from J, leaving 11 bases between the germline ends. The CDR3 has 14 amino acids, counting the end cysteine and phenylalanine. The kept DNA is CDR3 alone, 42 bases in frame from the first base. This specimen consisted of CD4+ or CD8+ T cells sorted from blood, obtained in a trial of the OX40 agonist ivuxolimab. Recombination linked TRBV19 to TRBJ1-1; TRBD1 might be the D gene, on 6 matching bases. This clonotype was sampled from an adult with an advanced solid tumor such as melanoma, head and neck, liver or kidney cancer. The base sequence is TGTGCCAGTAGTATAAGGGGGGGTGGCACTGAAGCTTTCTTT. The resulting protein is CASSIRGGGTEAFF.